A single sample is the source of the 3 T cell receptor beta chains below, sequenced in a study of T cell clonotyping in hematopoietic cell transplantation. Sequencing used immunoSEQ multiplex PCR; TCRdb keeps in-frame clones, though not all of them. The data show around 15,000 clones, around 97% seen once. The sequencing here drew on peripheral blood mononuclear cells, taken 30 days after allogeneic stem cell transplant. These receptors came from a female patient between 50 and 60 years old who had an allogeneic stem cell transplant from an unrelated donor, so T cells may come from the graft donor. Some clones in this sample may be carry-over from other donors' samples.

The V call is TRBV6-1, the J call TRBJ1-2; D gene ambiguous. Germline values: CDR1 MNHNS, CDR2 SASEGT. The CDR3 is 13 amino acids. V lost 2 bases and J 8 bases, leaving 12 bases between the germline ends. CDR3 protein: CASSESEAAGYTF. In nucleotides, the CDR3 is TGTGCCAGCAGTGAATCTGAGGCAGCAGGCTACACCTTC.

The rearrangement uses TRBV19 and TRBJ2-5; tentatively, D is TRBD2 (7 bases). The length of the CDR3 is 14 residues. Between the trimmed V and J ends, which lost 3 bases and 0 bases, there was a span of 8 bases. Germline V gives CDR1 LNHDA, CDR2 SQIVND (reference sequence). CDR3 amino acids: CASSMRGHQETQYF. As DNA, the CDR3 is TGTGCCAGTAGTATGCGGGGGCACCAAGAGACCCAGTACTTC.

This chain connects TRBV14 to TRBJ2-7, with 8 positions matching TRBD1. Germline V gene lookup returns CDR1 SGHDN and CDR2 FVKESK. This CDR3 is built from 14 residues. V lost 3 bases and J lost 5; bases outside the gene matches: 6. Written as DNA, the CDR3 is TGTGCCAGCAGCCACCCGGGACAGGTAGACGAGCAGTACTTC. Translation gives CASSHPGQVDEQYF.